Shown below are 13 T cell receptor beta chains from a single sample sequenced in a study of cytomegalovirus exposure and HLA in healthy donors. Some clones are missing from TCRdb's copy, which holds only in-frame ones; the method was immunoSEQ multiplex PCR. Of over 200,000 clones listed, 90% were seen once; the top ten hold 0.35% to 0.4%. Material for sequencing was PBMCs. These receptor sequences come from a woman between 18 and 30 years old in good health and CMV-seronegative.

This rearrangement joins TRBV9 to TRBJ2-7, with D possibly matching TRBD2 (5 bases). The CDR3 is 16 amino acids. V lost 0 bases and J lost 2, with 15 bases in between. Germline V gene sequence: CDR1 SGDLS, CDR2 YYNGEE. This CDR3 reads CASSVAGMSAAYEQYF. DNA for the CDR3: TGTGCCAGCAGCGTAGCGGGGATGAGTGCAGCCTACGAGCAGTACTTC.

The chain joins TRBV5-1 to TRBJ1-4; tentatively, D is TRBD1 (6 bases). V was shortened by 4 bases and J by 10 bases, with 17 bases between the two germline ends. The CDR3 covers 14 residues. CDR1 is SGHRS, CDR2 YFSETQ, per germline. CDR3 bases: TGCGCCAGCAGCCCGGGGGGGGCCTCTTCAAAACTGTTTTTT. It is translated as CASSPGGASSKLFF.

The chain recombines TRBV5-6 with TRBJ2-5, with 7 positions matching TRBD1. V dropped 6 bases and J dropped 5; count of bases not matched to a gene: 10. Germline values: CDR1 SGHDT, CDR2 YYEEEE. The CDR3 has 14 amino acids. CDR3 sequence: CASTGQERRETQYF. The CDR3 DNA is TGTGCCAGCACCGGACAGGAGAGGAGGGAGACCCAGTACTTC.

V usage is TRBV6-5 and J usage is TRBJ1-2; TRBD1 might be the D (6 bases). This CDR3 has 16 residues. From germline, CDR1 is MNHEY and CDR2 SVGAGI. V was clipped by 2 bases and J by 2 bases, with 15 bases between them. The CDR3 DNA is TGTGCCAGCAGTTACGATCTCGGGCAGGGGAACTATGGCTACACCTTC. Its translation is CASSYDLGQGNYGYTF.

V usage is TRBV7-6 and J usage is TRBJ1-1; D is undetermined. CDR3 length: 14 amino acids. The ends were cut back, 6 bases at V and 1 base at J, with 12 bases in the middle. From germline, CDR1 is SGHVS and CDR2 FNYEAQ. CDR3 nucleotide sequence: TGTGCCAGCAGTCCCCCGACGGGGAACACTGAAGCTTTCTTT. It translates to CASSPPTGNTEAFF.

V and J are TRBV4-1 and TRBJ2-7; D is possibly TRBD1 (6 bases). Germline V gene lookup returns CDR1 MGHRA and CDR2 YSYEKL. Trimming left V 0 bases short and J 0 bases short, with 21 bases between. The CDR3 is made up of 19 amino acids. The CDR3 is CASSQDNGQDSLYSYEQYF. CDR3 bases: TGCGCCAGCAGCCAAGACAACGGCCAGGACAGCCTATACTCCTACGAGCAGTACTTC.

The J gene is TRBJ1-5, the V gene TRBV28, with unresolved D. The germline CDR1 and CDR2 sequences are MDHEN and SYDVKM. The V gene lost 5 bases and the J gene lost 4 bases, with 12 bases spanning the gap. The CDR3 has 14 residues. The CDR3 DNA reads TGTGCCAGCAGTACCGGACGGGAGAATCAGCCCCAGCATTTT. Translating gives CASSTGRENQPQHF.

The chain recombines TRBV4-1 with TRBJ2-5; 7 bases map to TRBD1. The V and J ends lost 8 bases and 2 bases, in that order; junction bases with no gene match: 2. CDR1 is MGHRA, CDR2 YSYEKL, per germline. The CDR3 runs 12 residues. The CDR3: CASGTVQETQYF. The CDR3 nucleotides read TGCGCCAGCGGGACAGTACAAGAGACCCAGTACTTC.

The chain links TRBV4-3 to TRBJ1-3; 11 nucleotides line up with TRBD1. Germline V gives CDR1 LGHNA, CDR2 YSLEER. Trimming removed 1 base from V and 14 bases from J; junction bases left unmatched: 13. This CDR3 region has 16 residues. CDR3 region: CASSQGFIGTGGILYF. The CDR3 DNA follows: TGCGCCAGCAGCCAAGGCTTTATCGGGACAGGGGGGATCTTATATTTT.

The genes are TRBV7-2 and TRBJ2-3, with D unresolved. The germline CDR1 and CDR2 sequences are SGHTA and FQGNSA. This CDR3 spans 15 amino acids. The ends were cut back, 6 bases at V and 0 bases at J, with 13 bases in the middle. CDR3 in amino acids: CASRRQALSTDTQYF. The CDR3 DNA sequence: TGTGCCAGCAGACGTCAGGCCCTAAGCACAGATACGCAGTATTTT.

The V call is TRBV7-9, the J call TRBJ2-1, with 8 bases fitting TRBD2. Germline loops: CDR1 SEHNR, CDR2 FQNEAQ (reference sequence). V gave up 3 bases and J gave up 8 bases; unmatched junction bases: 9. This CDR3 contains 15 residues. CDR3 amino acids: CASSFYSGAGYEQFF. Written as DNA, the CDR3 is TGTGCCAGCAGCTTCTATAGCGGGGCAGGGTATGAGCAGTTCTTC.

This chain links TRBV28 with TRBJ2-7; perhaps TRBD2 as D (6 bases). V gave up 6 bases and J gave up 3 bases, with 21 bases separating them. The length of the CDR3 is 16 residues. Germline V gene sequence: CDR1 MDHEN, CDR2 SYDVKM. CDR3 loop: CASSLPIAVDNYEQYF. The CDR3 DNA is TGTGCCAGCAGCTTGCCGATAGCGGTGGATAACTACGAGCAGTACTTC.

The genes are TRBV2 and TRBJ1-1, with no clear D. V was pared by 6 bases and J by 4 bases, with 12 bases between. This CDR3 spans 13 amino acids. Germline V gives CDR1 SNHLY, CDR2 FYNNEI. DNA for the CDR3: TGTGCCAGCAGAGAGGAGGCGGCCACTGAAGCTTTCTTT. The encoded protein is CASREEAATEAFF.